There are many counts of the clone carrying this T cell receptor (beta chain). Its antigen is currently unknown. TCRdb ran MiXCR on the RACE reads and lists one entry per CDR3 protein. This table holds about 120,000 distinct CDR3 sequences, 9.5% to 13% found once. The V end lost 3 bases, the J end lost 1 base, and 7 bases lay between the germline ends. The CDR3 spans 13 residues. Germline V gene data show CDR1 as LGHNA and CDR2 as YSLEER. The time point: patch test 1, 2 weeks after DPC sensitization. Treatment described: therapeutic diphenylcyclopropenone sensitization with weekly scalp DPC. The data were obtained in a study of human T cells and chemical hapten exposure. Study conclusions and caveats: Donors in the study had alopecia, meaning their immune response may differ from healthy people's.

The receptor comes from a woman aged 45-65 years with alopecia areata. Some clones in this sample may be carry-over from other donors' samples. This specimen consisted of whole blood, obtained in connection with sensitization to the hapten diphenylcyclopropenone (DPC). V gene TRBV4-3 combines with J gene TRBJ2-7; D is possibly TRBD1 (5 bases). The CDR3 region is CASSQPGSYEQYF. The CDR3 DNA is TGCGCCAGCAGCCAGCCAGGGTCCTACGAGCAGTACTTC.